A selection of T cell receptor beta chains follows, all from one sample in a study of blood T cells in healthy people across ages. TCRdb called the 5' RACE reads again in MiXCR, with one record for every CDR3 protein. The repertoire consists of 1.5 million to 2 million distinct CDR3 sequences, with roughly 28% occurring once and the leading ten covering about 7.7%. The sample taken for sequencing was blood. The source of these receptors is a woman in her thirties in good health. The conserved cysteine and the conserved F or W are not part of the CDR3 here.

j_call | v_call | cdr3_aa
TRBJ1-6 | TRBV4-1 | ASSQDVSPLH
TRBJ2-1 | TRBV9 | ASSVVARPTYNEQF
TRBJ2-2 | TRBV6-5 | ASSYRWSGRAEGELF
TRBJ2-1 | TRBV4-1 | ASSPASGRGTYNEQF
TRBJ2-3 | TRBV29-1 | SVDSWGPSTDTQY
TRBJ1-4 | TRBV5-1 | ASSMSPGQGNEKLF
TRBJ1-1 | TRBV5-1 | ASSLFLTGDTEAF
TRBJ2-5 | TRBV20-1 | SADYGTQGTETQY
TRBJ2-1 | TRBV11-1 | ASSPQGDIHEQF
TRBJ2-1 | TRBV27 | ASSPLTSENEQF
TRBJ2-1 | TRBV7-9 | ASIQRGKPF
TRBJ2-1 | TRBV25-1 | ASAWTGGYNEQF
TRBJ2-3 | TRBV18 | ASQGLADTGTQY
TRBJ2-7 | TRBV18 | ASSPDRQSYEQY
TRBJ2-7 | TRBV3-1 | ASSYGQGSEQY
TRBJ2-5 | TRBV6-5 | AGSPRPRRGTQY
TRBJ1-2 | TRBV7-2 | ASSSDGVGGYT
TRBJ2-1 | TRBV10-3 | AIARDNEQF
TRBJ2-1 | TRBV7-9 | ASSSSGGGPYNEQF
TRBJ2-3 | TRBV12-3/TRBV12-4 | ASSFLLGAADTQY
TRBJ2-1 | TRBV20-1 | SASEYNEQF
TRBJ2-6 | TRBV5-1 | ASSLTASGANVLT
TRBJ1-2 | TRBV28 | ASSRQGLGYT
TRBJ2-7 | TRBV10-3 | AIGIQGYEQY
TRBJ2-4 | TRBV6-1 | ASSRGRGSLKDIQY
NA | TRBV5-1 | TSSSPGTSGYEQY
TRBJ2-7 | TRBV20-1 | GAPKEPRAYEQY
TRBJ1-2 | TRBV28 | ASSPRDGSFRGYT
TRBJ2-5 | TRBV20-1 | SAGGVAGQETQY
TRBJ2-7 | TRBV5-1 | ASSPGGTRQVKEQY
TRBJ2-4 | TRBV12-3/TRBV12-4 | ASSLASSGTPAKNIQY
TRBJ2-1 | TRBV15 | ATSRGTSGGNEQF
TRBJ2-7 | TRBV6-6 | ASSYSAAGAEEQY
TRBJ2-5 | TRBV25-1 | ASSEASGQETQY
TRBJ1-2 | TRBV5-5 | ASSLGSRPGYT
TRBJ2-3 | TRBV20-1 | SANTPTSGEGDTQY
TRBJ1-1 | TRBV6-1 | ASTLKWGVSTEAF
TRBJ2-1 | TRBV27 | ASSIPGLAGEQF
TRBJ1-1 | TRBV4-1 | ASRQGLNTEAF
TRBJ1-2 | TRBV5-1 | ASSWRPGQGISNYGYT
TRBJ1-4 | TRBV29-1 | SVNSNEKLF
TRBJ2-7 | TRBV5-1 | ASRLAGDTEQY
TRBJ1-3 | TRBV6-6 | ASSRQGSGNTIY
TRBJ2-3 | TRBV7-2 | ASSFAGPQRDTQY
TRBJ1-5 | TRBV18 | ASSPPKRTDSNQPQH
TRBJ1-6 | TRBV20-1 | SAIGQWDSPLH
TRBJ2-7 | TRBV7-9 | ASSPPDGDPYEQY
TRBJ1-4 | TRBV20-1 | SARPRGQARGEKLF
TRBJ1-2 | TRBV11-2 | ASSLDLEGQRPYGYT
TRBJ2-1 | TRBV7-9 | ASSPMGVQGEQF
TRBJ2-7 | TRBV2 | ASSRDKIEQY
TRBJ2-7 | TRBV4-1 | ASSPTSNYEQY